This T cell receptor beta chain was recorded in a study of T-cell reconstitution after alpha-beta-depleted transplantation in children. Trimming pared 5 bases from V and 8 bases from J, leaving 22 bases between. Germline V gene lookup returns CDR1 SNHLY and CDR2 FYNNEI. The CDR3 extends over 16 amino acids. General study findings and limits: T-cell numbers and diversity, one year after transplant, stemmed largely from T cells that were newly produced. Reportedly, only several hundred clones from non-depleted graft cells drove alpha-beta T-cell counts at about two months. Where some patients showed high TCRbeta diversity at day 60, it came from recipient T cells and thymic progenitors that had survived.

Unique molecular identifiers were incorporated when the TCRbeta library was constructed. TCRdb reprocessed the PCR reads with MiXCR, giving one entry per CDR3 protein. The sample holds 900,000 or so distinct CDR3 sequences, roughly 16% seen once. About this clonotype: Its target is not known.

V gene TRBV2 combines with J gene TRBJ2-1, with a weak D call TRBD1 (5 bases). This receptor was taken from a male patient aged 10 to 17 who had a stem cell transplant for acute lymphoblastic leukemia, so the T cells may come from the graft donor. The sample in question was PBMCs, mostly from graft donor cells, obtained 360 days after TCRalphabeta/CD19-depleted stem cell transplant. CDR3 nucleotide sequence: TGTGCCAGCAGTTCCCTCCTCCATGTGACAGACGATGAGCAGTTCTTC. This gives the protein CASSSLLHVTDDEQFF.